The clone carrying this T cell receptor beta chain came up a few times. Its specificity is not known. TCR alpha and TCR beta cDNA libraries carrying sample barcodes and UMIs were produced by 5'RACE using constant-segment primers. TCRdb re-derived calls from the 5' RACE reads in MiXCR, one entry per CDR3 protein. In the table there are about 400,000 distinct CDR3 sequences, 23% of which are singletons. The sample comes from a study of T-cell memory formation after mild COVID-19. This CDR3 is built from 14 residues. The V gene lost 3 bases and the J gene lost 8 bases, with 14 bases spanning the gap. The V gene's germline CDR1 is MNHEY and CDR2 SVGEGT. Whole-study findings and limits: What remained unconfirmed was the SARS-CoV-2 specificity of second-wave clones peaking on day 37. A balance of CD4 and CD8 characterized clones contracting day 15 to 85, whereas later expanders leaned CD4+. Memory from before infection featured some responding clones, which suggests cross-reactive memory joined.

The sample was PBMCs or a T cell subset sorted from them (not recorded which). The chain uses TRBV6-2 or TRBV6-3 and TRBJ2-1; D call uncertain. The TCR sequence derives from an adult woman who had mild COVID-19 (a few samples of this study predate the infection). Cell type and time point are not known. Here the CDR3 DNA reads TGTGCCAGCAGTTATGGGGTAGATGGGGATGAGCAGTTCTTC. Translating it yields CASSYGVDGDEQFF.